This T cell receptor (beta chain) comes out of a study of CD8 T cells in ankylosing spondylitis. V lost 4 bases, J lost 5 bases, and 5 bases stayed unmatched. Germline V gene lookup returns CDR1 SGHNT and CDR2 YYREEE (reference sequence). This CDR3 spans 15 amino acids. This clonotype showed up just a few times. Its antigen is not known. Whole-study results and caveats: The disease-linked clones had a CD8+ phenotype and low blood frequencies. Seemingly distinctive of ankylosing spondylitis blood was a TCR beta motif formed by eight highly homologous variants.

Quantitative 5'-RACE with molecular barcodes generated TCR beta libraries. Each CDR3 protein is one row after TCRdb ran MiXCR on the 5' RACE reads. The data contain approximately 400,000 distinct CDR3 sequences, more than 25% of them seen just once; the ten biggest clones take up about 0.92%. The TCR comes from a male donor with ankylosing spondylitis. Sequencing was done on a sample of blood, either unsorted or a sorted T cell fraction (not recorded which). This chain uses TRBV5-4 with TRBJ2-3; 12 bases are shared with TRBD2. DNA for the CDR3: TGTGCCAGCAGCAGACTAGCGGGAGCTGGAGATACGCAGTATTTT. It is translated as CASSRLAGAGDTQYF.